This T cell receptor beta chain was recorded in a study of monozygotic twins with inflammatory bowel disease. Study-wide results and limits: Twins with IBD were found to have lower TCRbeta diversity (inverse Simpson) than healthy co-twins. Varying immunosuppressive regimens may have increased patient repertoire variability.

TCRdb reworked the 5' RACE reads into one entry per CDR3 protein, no DNA. The sample holds approximately 400,000 distinct CDR3 sequences. Whole blood supplied total RNA, and T cells were not sorted. The CDR3 totals 15 residues. Germline lookup yields CDR1 DFQATT and CDR2 SNEGSKA (reference sequence). Details on this clonotype: Its antigen is undetermined.

The clonotype comes from a human donor with ulcerative colitis or Crohn's disease, or a healthy co-twin of an affected twin (not recorded which). The sample taken for sequencing was blood. V usage is TRBV20-1 and J usage is TRBJ2-3; TCRdb gives TRBD2 as the D gene, but with no DNA this cannot be confirmed. The CDR3: CSASAAGGPGDTQYF.